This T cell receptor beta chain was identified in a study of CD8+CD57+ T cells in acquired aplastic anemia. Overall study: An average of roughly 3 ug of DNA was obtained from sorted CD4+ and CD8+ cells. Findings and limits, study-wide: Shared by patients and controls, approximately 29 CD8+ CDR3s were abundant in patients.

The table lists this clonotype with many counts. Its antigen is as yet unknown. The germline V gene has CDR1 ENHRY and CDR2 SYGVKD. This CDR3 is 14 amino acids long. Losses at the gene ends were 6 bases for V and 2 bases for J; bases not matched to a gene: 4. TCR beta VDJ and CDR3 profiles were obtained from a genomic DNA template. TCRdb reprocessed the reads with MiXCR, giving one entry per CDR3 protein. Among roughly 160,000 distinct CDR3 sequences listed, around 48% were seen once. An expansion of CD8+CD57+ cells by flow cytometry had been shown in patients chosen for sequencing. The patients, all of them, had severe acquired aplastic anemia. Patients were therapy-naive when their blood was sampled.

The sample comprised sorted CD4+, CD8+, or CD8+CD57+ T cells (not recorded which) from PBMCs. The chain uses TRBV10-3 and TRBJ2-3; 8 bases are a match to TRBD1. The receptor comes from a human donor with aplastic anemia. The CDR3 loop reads CAISRDRNTDTQYF. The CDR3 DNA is TGTGCCATCAGCCGGGACAGGAACACAGATACGCAGTATTTT.